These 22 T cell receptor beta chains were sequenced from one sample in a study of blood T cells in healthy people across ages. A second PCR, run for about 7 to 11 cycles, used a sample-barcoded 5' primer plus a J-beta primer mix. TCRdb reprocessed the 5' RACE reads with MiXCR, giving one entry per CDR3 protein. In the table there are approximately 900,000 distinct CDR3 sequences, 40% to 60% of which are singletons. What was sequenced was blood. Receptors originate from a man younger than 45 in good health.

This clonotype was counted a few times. As DNA, the CDR3 is TGCAGCGTTCACGTGGACACAGATACGCAGTATTTT. This encodes CSVHVDTDTQYF. V and J are TRBV29-1 and TRBJ2-3; D remains unclear. Germline V gene sequence: CDR1 SQVTM, CDR2 ANQGSEA. The V end lost 5 bases, the J end lost 2 bases, and 8 bases lay between the germline ends. The CDR3 is made up of 12 amino acids.

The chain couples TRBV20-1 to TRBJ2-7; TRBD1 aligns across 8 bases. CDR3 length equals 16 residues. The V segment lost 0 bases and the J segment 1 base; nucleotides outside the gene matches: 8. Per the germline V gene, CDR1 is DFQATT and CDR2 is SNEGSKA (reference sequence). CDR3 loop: CSARDTATGASYEQYF. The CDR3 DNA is TGCAGTGCTAGAGATACCGCGACAGGGGCTTCCTACGAGCAGTACTTC.

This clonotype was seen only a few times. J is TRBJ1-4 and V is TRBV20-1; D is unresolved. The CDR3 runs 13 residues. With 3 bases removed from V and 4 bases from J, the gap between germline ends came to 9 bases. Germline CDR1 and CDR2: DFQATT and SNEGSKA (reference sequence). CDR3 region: CSASIKINEKLFF. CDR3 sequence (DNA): TGCAGTGCTAGTATCAAGATTAATGAAAAACTGTTTTTT.

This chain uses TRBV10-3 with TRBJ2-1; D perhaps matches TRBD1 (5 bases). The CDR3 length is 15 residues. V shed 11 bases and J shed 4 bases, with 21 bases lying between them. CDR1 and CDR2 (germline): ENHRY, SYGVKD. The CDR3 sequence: CASRPQGFIYNEQFF. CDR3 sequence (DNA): TGTGCCTCCAGACCCCAGGGCTTCATTTACAATGAGCAGTTCTTC.

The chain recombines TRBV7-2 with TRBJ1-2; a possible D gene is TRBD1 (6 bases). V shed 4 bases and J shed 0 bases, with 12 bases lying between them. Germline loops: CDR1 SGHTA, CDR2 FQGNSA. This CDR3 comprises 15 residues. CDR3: CASSSGAGANYGYTF. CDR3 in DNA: TGTGCCAGCAGCTCCGGTGCAGGGGCTAACTATGGCTACACCTTC.

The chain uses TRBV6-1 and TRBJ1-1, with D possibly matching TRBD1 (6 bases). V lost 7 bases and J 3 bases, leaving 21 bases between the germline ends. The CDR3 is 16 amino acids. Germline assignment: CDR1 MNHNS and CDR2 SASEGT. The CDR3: CASTDTRVRGYTEAFF. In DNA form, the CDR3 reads TGTGCCAGCACTGACACCCGGGTTAGGGGGTACACTGAAGCTTTCTTT.

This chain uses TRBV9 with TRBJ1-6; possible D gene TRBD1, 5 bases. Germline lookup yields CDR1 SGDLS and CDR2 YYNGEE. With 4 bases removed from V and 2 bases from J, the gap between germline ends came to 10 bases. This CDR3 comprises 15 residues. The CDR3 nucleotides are TGTGCCAGCAGCCCCAGGGACGCCTATAATTCACCCCTCCACTTT. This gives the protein CASSPRDAYNSPLHF.

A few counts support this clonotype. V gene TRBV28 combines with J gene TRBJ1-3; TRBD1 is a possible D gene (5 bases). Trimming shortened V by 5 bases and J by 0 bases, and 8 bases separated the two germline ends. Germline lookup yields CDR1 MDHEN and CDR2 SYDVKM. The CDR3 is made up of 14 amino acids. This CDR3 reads CASSGAGSGNTIYF. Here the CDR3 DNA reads TGTGCCAGCAGTGGGGCGGGCTCTGGAAACACCATATATTTT.

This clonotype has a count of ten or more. CDR3 sequence: CASSPNRDGIYGYTF. CDR3 bases: TGTGCCAGCTCACCTAACCGGGACGGAATTTATGGCTACACCTTC. This rearrangement joins TRBV18 to TRBJ1-2; a possible D gene is TRBD1 (5 bases). Germline assignment: CDR1 KGHSH and CDR2 LQKENI. The CDR3 contains 15 residues. The V end was cut by 3 bases, the J end by 5 bases, with 16 bases between.

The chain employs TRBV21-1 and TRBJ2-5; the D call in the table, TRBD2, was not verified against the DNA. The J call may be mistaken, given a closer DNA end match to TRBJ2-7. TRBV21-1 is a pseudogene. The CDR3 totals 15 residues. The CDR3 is CASSRGRGPAYEQYF. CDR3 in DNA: TGTGCCAGCAGTCGCGGGCGGGGCCCCGCCTACGAGCAGTACTTC.

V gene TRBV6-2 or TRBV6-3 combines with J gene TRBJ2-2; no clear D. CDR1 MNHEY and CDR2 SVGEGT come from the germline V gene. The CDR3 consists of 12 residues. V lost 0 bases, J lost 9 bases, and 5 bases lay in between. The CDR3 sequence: CASSYSGWELFF. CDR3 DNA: TGTGCCAGCAGTTACTCGGGCTGGGAGCTGTTTTTT.

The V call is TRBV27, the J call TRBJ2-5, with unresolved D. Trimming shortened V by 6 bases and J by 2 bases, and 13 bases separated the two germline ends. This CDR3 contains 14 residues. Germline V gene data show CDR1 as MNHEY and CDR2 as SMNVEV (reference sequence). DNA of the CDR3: TGTGCCAGCAGCGAAATTACTTCTCAAGAGACCCAGTACTTC. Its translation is CASSEITSQETQYF.

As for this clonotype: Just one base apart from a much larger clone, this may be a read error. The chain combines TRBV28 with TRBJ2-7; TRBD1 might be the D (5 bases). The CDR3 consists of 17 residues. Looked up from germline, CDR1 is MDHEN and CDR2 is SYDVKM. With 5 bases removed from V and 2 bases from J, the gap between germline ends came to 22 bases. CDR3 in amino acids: CASSIAGAALLPYEQYF. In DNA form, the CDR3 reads TGTGCCAGCAGTATTGCTGGGGCAGCCCTACTCCCCTACGAGCAGTACTTC.

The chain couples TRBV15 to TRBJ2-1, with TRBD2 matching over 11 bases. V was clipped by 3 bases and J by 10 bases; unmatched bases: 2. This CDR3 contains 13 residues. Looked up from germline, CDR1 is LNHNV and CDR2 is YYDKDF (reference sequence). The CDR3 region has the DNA TGTGCCACCAGCAGCAGACTAGCGGGGGAGCAGTTCTTC. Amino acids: CATSSRLAGEQFF.

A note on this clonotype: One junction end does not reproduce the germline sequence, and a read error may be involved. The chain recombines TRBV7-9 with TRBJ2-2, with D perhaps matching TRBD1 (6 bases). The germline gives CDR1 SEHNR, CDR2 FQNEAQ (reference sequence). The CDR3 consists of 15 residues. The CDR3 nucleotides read TGTGTCAGCAGCTTACTGGGGGCGAGCACCGGGGAGCTGTTTTTT. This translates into CVSSLLGASTGELFF.

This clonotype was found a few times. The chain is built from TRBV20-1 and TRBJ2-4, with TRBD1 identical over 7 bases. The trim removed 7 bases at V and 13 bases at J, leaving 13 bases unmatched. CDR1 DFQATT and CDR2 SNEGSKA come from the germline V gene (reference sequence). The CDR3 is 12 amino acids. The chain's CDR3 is CSVEGAPTQQYF. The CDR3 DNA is TGCAGTGTCGAGGGGGCCCCCACTCAGCAGTACTTC.

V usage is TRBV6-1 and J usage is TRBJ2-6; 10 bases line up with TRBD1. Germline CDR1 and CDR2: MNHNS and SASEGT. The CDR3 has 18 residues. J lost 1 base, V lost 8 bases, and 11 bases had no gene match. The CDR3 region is CASSSGTGVSSGANVLTF. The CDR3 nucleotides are TGTGCCAGCTCGTCGGGGACAGGGGTTTCATCTGGGGCCAACGTCCTGACTTTC.

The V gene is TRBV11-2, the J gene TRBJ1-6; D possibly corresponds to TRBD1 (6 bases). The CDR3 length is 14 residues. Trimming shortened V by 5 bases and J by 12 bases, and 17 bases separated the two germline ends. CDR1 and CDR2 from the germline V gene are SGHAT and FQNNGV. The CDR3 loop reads CASSTIRGQEPLHF. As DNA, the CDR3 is TGTGCCAGCAGCACCATCCGGGGACAAGAACCCCTCCACTTT.

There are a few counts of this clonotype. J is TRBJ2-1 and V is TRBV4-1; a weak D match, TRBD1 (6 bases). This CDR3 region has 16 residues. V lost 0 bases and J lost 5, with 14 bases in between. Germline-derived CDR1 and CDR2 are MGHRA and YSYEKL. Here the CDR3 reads CASSQDPRGSDNEQFF. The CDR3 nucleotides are TGCGCCAGCAGCCAAGATCCGAGGGGGTCTGACAATGAGCAGTTCTTC.

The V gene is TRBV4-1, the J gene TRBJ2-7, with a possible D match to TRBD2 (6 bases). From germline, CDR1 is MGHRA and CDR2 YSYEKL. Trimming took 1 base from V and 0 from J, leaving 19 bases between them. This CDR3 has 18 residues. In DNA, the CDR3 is TGCGCCAGCAGCCAAGTACCGGGCGGGGACGCCAGCTCCTACGAGCAGTACTTC. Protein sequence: CASSQVPGGDASSYEQYF.

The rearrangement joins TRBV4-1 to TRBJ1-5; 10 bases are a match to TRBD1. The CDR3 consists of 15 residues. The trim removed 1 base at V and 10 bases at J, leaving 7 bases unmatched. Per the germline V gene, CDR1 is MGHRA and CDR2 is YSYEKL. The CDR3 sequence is CASSQVLTGGYPQHF. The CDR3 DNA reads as TGCGCCAGCAGCCAAGTCTTGACAGGGGGCTATCCCCAGCATTTT.

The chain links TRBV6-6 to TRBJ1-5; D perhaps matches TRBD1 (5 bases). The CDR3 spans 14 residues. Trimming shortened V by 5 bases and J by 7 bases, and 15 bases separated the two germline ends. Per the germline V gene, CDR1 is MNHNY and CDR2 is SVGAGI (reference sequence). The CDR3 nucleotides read TGTGCCAGCAGTCCCGGGGGGAAAGGCCAGCCCCAGCATTTT. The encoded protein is CASSPGGKGQPQHF.